The 17 T cell receptor beta chains in this list originate from one sample, sequenced in a study of blood T cell repertoires in COVID-19. Generated by immunoSEQ multiplex PCR, the TCRdb table keeps only in-frame clones and is missing some. The sample holds some 120,000 clones, approximately 80% seen once. Sequenced material: peripheral blood. These receptors all stem from a man aged 65 to 85 with active or convalescent COVID-19.

This chain uses TRBV28 with TRBJ2-7; a possible D gene is TRBD2 (7 bases). V lost 3 bases and J lost 2, with 20 bases in between. Germline lookup yields CDR1 MDHEN and CDR2 SYDVKM. This CDR3 is built from 17 residues. The CDR3 nucleotides read TGTGCCAGCAGTTTTTGGCCCAGAGGGGGGGCGACCTACGAGCAGTACTTC. It encodes CASSFWPRGGATYEQYF.

The CDR3 DNA is TGTGCCAGCAGTTCGACAGGGGCGAACACCGGGGAGCTGTTTTTT. Translation gives CASSSTGANTGELFF. This chain connects TRBV6-2 or TRBV6-3 to TRBJ2-2; 8 positions match TRBD1. Trimming took 4 bases from V and 0 from J; bases not matched to a gene: 1. The CDR3 loop spans 15 amino acids. The germline V gene encodes CDR1 MNHEY and CDR2 SVGEGT.

The chain combines TRBV27 with TRBJ2-7, with 13 bases identical to TRBD2. The J segment lost 2 bases and the V segment lost 3 bases, leaving 13 bases of the junction unmatched. There are 19 residues in the CDR3. Germline values: CDR1 MNHEY, CDR2 SMNVEV (reference sequence). CDR3 region: CASSFGTSGIRAEPYEQYF. Written as DNA, the CDR3 is TGTGCCAGCAGTTTCGGGACTAGCGGGATCCGGGCAGAACCCTACGAGCAGTACTTC.

V is TRBV2 and J is TRBJ2-3; 9 bases agree with TRBD1. CDR1 SNHLY and CDR2 FYNNEI come from the germline V gene. The J segment lost 3 bases and the V segment lost 9 bases, leaving 7 bases of the junction unmatched. The CDR3 is 14 residues long. CDR3 loop: CASTPGQGTDTQYF. Written as DNA, the CDR3 is TGTGCCAGTACCCCGGGACAGGGAACAGATACGCAGTATTTT.

The chain carries TRBV7-3 and TRBJ2-1; 9 bases agree with TRBD2. This CDR3 is built from 15 residues. Per the germline V gene, CDR1 is SGHTA and CDR2 is FQGTGA. J gave up 4 bases and V 3 bases, and 4 bases lay outside the gene matches. DNA for the CDR3: TGTGCCAGCAGCTTCACTAGCGGGCCATACAATGAGCAGTTCTTC. Its translation: CASSFTSGPYNEQFF. The whole variable domain, filled in from reference TRBV7-3 and TRBJ2-1, reads GAGVSQTPSNKVTEKGKYVELRCDPISGHTALYWYRQSLGQGPEFLIYFQGTGAADDSGLPNDRFFAVRPEGSVSTLKIQRTERGDSAVYLCASSFTSGPYNEQFFGPGTRLTVL.

This chain uses TRBV7-9 with TRBJ2-2; the match to TRBD2 covers 10 bases. Looked up from germline, CDR1 is SEHNR and CDR2 is FQNEAQ (reference sequence). V lost 7 bases to trimming and J lost 2 bases; unmatched junction nucleotides: 7. This CDR3 contains 16 residues. The chain's CDR3 is CASIVSGRTNTGELFF. The DNA of the CDR3 is TGTGCCAGCATAGTTAGCGGGAGGACCAACACCGGGGAGCTGTTTTTT.

This clone was recorded at least ten times. The J gene is TRBJ2-7, the V gene TRBV5-1, with 11 bases aligning to TRBD1. With 4 bases clipped from V and 4 bases from J, the junction kept 10 bases outside the gene matches. This CDR3 contains 16 residues. CDR1 and CDR2 from the germline V gene are SGHRS and YFSETQ. Here the CDR3 DNA reads TGCGCCAGCAGCATTGGACAGGGGGCACTAATTTACGAGCAGTACTTC. Protein sequence: CASSIGQGALIYEQYF.

The chain employs TRBV5-8 and TRBJ2-7; the D is unclear. The germline CDR1 and CDR2 sequences are SGHTS and YDEGEE. The CDR3 has 13 amino acids. Trimming took off 4 bases at V and 4 bases at J, with 12 bases between the two ends. CDR3 DNA: TGTGCCAGCAGCCGTCGCCTCGGGTACGAGCAGTACTTC. Its translation is CASSRRLGYEQYF. The whole variable domain, remainder taken from reference TRBV5-8 and TRBJ2-7, is EAGVTQSPTHLIKTRGQQATLRCSPISGHTSVYWYQQALGLGLQFLLWYDEGEERNRGNFPPRFSGRQFPNYSSELNVNALELEDSALYLCASSRRLGYEQYFGPGTRLTVT.

This clone has just a few counts. The chain combines TRBV11-2 with TRBJ1-3; 9 bases are a match to TRBD1. The V gene end was trimmed by 4 bases and the J gene end by 0 bases; junction bases not matched to a gene: 4. The germline gives CDR1 SGHAT, CDR2 FQNNGV. CDR3 length: 16 amino acids. CDR3 sequence: CASSWGQGTSGNTIYF. The CDR3 region has the DNA TGTGCCAGCAGCTGGGGACAGGGAACCTCTGGAAACACCATATATTTT.

This clone was seen a handful of times. V and J are TRBV24-1 and TRBJ1-2; 7 nucleotides align to TRBD1. The CDR3 is 15 residues long. CDR1 is KGHDR, CDR2 SFDVKD, per germline. Trimming cost V 4 bases and J 7 bases; bases outside gene matches: 11. CDR3 sequence: CATSDPTGLVGGYTF. CDR3 nucleotide sequence: TGTGCCACCAGTGACCCGACAGGGCTGGTCGGTGGCTACACCTTC.

V gene TRBV6-1 combines with J gene TRBJ2-2; D not certain. Looked up from germline, CDR1 is MNHNS and CDR2 is SASEGT. Trimming removed 7 bases at V and 1 base at J, with 10 bases between. There are 14 residues in the CDR3. CDR3 residues: CASTSEVNTGELFF. CDR3 in DNA: TGTGCCAGCACCTCAGAGGTGAACACCGGGGAGCTGTTTTTT.

J is TRBJ1-1 and V is TRBV28; D is uncertain. V was shortened by 6 bases and J by 6 bases, with 17 bases between the two germline ends. Germline V gives CDR1 MDHEN, CDR2 SYDVKM. CDR3 length: 14 amino acids. The CDR3 coding sequence is TGTGCCAGCAGCAGGAGGGAGTATGGGCCTGAAGCTTTCTTT. Translated: CASSRREYGPEAFF.

This clone is a singleton in its sample. V gene TRBV29-1 combines with J gene TRBJ2-7; no reliable D call. The V end was cut by 3 bases, the J end by 3 bases, with 9 bases between. Germline lookup yields CDR1 SQVTM and CDR2 ANQGSEA. The CDR3 contains 12 residues. This CDR3 reads CSVEVDNYEQYF. The CDR3, as DNA: TGCAGCGTTGAGGTCGACAACTACGAGCAGTACTTC.

This rearrangement joins TRBV18 to TRBJ2-7; TRBD1 aligns across 8 bases. Germline CDR1 KGHSH, CDR2 LQKENI. The ends lost 2 bases at V and 5 bases at J; junction bases unmatched: 5. The CDR3 extends over 14 amino acids. CDR3 region: CASSPWRQGHEQYF. As DNA, the CDR3 is TGTGCCAGCTCACCATGGAGACAGGGGCACGAGCAGTACTTC.

The gene calls are TRBV3-1 (or the pseudogene TRBV3-2) and TRBJ2-1; D is unclear. The V end was cut by 4 bases, the J end by 9 bases, with 13 bases between. Germline-derived CDR1 and CDR2 are LGHDT and YNNKEL (reference sequence). The length of the CDR3 is 13 residues. The CDR3 sequence: CASSPRLSGEQFF. For the CDR3, the DNA is TGTGCCAGCAGCCCCCGGTTGAGTGGTGAGCAGTTCTTC.

The V and J genes are TRBV6-5 and TRBJ1-1; D ambiguous. Trimming took 6 bases from V and 8 from J, leaving 19 bases between them. The CDR3 is 14 residues long. CDR1 MNHEY and CDR2 SVGAGI come from the germline V gene. The CDR3 region is CASRPSYPLVEAFF. For the CDR3, the DNA is TGTGCCAGCAGACCGTCCTATCCCCTAGTAGAAGCTTTCTTT.

V usage is TRBV6-2 or TRBV6-3 and J usage is TRBJ1-5, with a weak D call TRBD1 (5 bases). The V gene's germline CDR1 is MNHEY and CDR2 SVGEGT. V was pared by 3 bases and J by 2 bases, with 20 bases between. The CDR3 extends over 18 amino acids. CDR3 coding DNA: TGTGCCAGCAGTTATACGCCCGGGAGGGGATGGGGCAATCAGCCCCAGCATTTT. The encoded protein is CASSYTPGRGWGNQPQHF.